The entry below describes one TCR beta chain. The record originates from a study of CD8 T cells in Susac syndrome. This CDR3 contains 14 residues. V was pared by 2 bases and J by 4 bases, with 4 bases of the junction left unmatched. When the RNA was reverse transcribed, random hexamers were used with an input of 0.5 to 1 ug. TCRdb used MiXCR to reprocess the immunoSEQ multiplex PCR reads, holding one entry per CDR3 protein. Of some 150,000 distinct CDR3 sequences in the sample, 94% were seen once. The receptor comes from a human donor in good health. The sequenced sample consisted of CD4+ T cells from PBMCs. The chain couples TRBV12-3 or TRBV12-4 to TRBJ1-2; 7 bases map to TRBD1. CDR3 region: CASSLNPGGYGYTF. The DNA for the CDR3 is TGTGCCAGCAGTTTAAACCCAGGGGGCTATGGCTACACCTTC.